The 14 T cell receptor beta chains given below trace back to one sample, sequenced in a study of cytotoxic CD8 clonotypes in ibrutinib-treated CLL. The assay was immunoSEQ multiplex PCR, and TCRdb's table has in-frame clones only and misses some. The sample has some 200,000 clones, 70% seen once. This material consisted of PBMCs, taken after 12 months of ibrutinib treatment. All receptors come from a human donor with chronic lymphocytic leukemia.

This sequence joins TRBV19 and TRBJ1-3; TRBD1 agrees at 7 bases. V gave up 7 bases and J gave up 2 bases; unmatched junction bases: 8. Per germline, CDR1 LNHDA and CDR2 SQIVND (reference sequence). The CDR3 loop spans 15 amino acids. This CDR3 reads CASKVGRGPGNTIYF. The CDR3 DNA is TGTGCCAGTAAGGTTGGGAGGGGGCCTGGAAACACCATATATTTT.

The chain couples TRBV30 to TRBJ2-7; 10 bases line up with TRBD1. The J segment lost 2 bases and the V segment lost 3 bases, leaving 1 base of the junction unmatched. Looked up from germline, CDR1 is GTSNPN and CDR2 is SVGIG (reference sequence). This CDR3 region has 13 residues. CDR3 protein: CAWRGQGPYEQYF. The CDR3 DNA follows: TGTGCCTGGAGGGGACAGGGGCCCTACGAGCAGTACTTC.

This clone was detected a few times. The chain combines TRBV29-1 with TRBJ1-1, with D possibly TRBD1 on 6 matching bases. Trimming stripped 5 bases from V and 11 bases from J, with 15 bases between. Per the germline V gene, CDR1 is SQVTM and CDR2 is ANQGSEA. This CDR3 comprises 11 residues. The CDR3 region has the DNA TGCAGCGTTAATGGGGGCTATCGGGCTTTCTTT. Amino acids: CSVNGGYRAFF.

The V and J genes are TRBV10-3 and TRBJ1-1, with 9 bases lining up with TRBD1. The V and J ends lost 2 bases and 3 bases, in that order; junction bases with no gene match: 10. The germline gives CDR1 ENHRY, CDR2 SYGVKD. The CDR3 has 17 amino acids. Here the CDR3 reads CAISETGTGTRDTEAFF. In nucleotides, the CDR3 is TGTGCCATCAGTGAGACAGGGACAGGGACGCGTGACACTGAAGCTTTCTTT.

This chain links TRBV5-1 with TRBJ2-7, with unresolved D. This CDR3 is built from 13 residues. Trimming took off 3 bases at V and 4 bases at J, with 11 bases between the two ends. Per germline, CDR1 SGHRS and CDR2 YFSETQ. CDR3 in DNA: TGCGCCAGCAGCTCCCCGCCGTATTACGAGCAGTACTTC. This translates into CASSSPPYYEQYF.

The chain is built from TRBV27 and TRBJ1-1; possible D gene TRBD1, 6 bases. Germline V lookup: CDR1 MNHEY, CDR2 SMNVEV (reference sequence). The CDR3 contains 15 residues. V was cut by 0 bases and J by 0 bases, with 8 bases left in between. CDR3 DNA: TGTGCCAGCAGTTTATCCAGGGGCTTGAACACTGAAGCTTTCTTT. It codes for CASSLSRGLNTEAFF.

The rearrangement uses TRBV30 and TRBJ2-7, with 7 bases lining up with TRBD1. Germline CDR1 is GTSNPN and CDR2 is SVGIG (reference sequence). The CDR3 extends over 13 amino acids. J lost 7 bases, V lost 1 base, and 7 bases had no gene match. The CDR3 DNA sequence: TGTGCCTGGAGTGGACAGGGCACGTTTGAGCAGTACTTC. Protein: CAWSGQGTFEQYF.

This chain uses TRBV21-1 with TRBJ1-2. TRBV21-1 is a known pseudogene. The CDR3 consists of 14 residues. The CDR3 nucleotides read TGTGCCAGCCCAACCCCTCGGGCCTTCTATGGCTACACCTTC. Its translation is CASPTPRAFYGYTF.

The chain uses TRBV6-5 and TRBJ1-2, with 7 bases identical to TRBD1. CDR1 is MNHEY, CDR2 SVGAGI, per germline. This CDR3 spans 14 amino acids. Trimming took 6 bases from V and 4 from J; bases not matched to a gene: 8. The chain's CDR3 is CASSRTGTFYGYTF. DNA for the CDR3: TGTGCCAGCAGCCGGACAGGAACCTTCTATGGCTACACCTTC.

J is TRBJ1-5 and V is TRBV19; TRBD1 agrees at 8 bases. Germline CDR1 reads LNHDA; CDR2 reads SQIVND (reference sequence). J gave up 4 bases and V 3 bases, and 8 bases lay outside the gene matches. This CDR3 region has 16 residues. CDR3 bases: TGTGCCAGTAGTATTACCCGGACAGGGAGTAATCAGCCCCAGCATTTT. Its protein product is CASSITRTGSNQPQHF.

V gene TRBV9 combines with J gene TRBJ2-3; the D is unclear. The V gene lost 0 bases and the J gene lost 5 bases, with 13 bases spanning the gap. Germline CDR1 is SGDLS and CDR2 is YYNGEE. The CDR3 loop spans 15 amino acids. The CDR3 loop is CASSVAGGVGDTQYF. The CDR3 DNA follows: TGTGCCAGCAGCGTAGCAGGTGGTGTAGGAGATACGCAGTATTTT.

The chain has TRBV4-2 and TRBJ2-2; D may be TRBD1 or TRBD2 (5 bases each). Germline V gives CDR1 LGHNA, CDR2 YNFKEQ. The CDR3 sequence is 17 residues long. The V end lost 1 base, the J end lost 11 bases, and 23 bases lay between the germline ends. The CDR3 DNA follows: TGTGCCAGCAGCCAAGGTGTAGGGGACGTGAGGGCCAAAGAGCTGTTTTTT. It yields the protein CASSQGVGDVRAKELFF.

This clone was observed a few times. The rearrangement joins TRBV5-1 to TRBJ2-5; D unresolved. CDR3 size: 12 residues. Trimming left V 4 bases short and J 0 bases short, with 4 bases between. Germline CDR1 is SGHRS and CDR2 is YFSETQ. The CDR3 loop reads CASSRDQETQYF. As DNA, the CDR3 is TGCGCCAGCAGCCGGGACCAAGAGACCCAGTACTTC.

At least ten counts were recorded for this clone. This chain uses TRBV28 with TRBJ2-7; D gene ambiguous. V lost 4 bases and J 6 bases, leaving 10 bases between the germline ends. CDR1 and CDR2 from the germline V gene are MDHEN and SYDVKM. The CDR3 length is 12 residues. Written as DNA, the CDR3 is TGTGCCAGCAGTTCCGCCCCGCTCGAGCAGTACTTC. Translation gives CASSSAPLEQYF.